This T cell receptor (beta chain) was sequenced for a study of cytomegalovirus exposure and HLA in healthy donors. Notes on the study in general: The TCR clusters that emerged in the first cohort tended, a later analysis found, to co-occur in the 120 or so validation repertoires. According to the study, roughly 160 TCR beta chains were cytomegalovirus-associated. The majority of TCR sequences were rare, yet some public TCRs appeared in many donors.

Comment on this clone: Its antigen is currently unknown. Since a much larger clone is just one base distant, this may be a read error.

The method was immunoSEQ multiplex PCR; TCRdb's version includes in-frame clones alone and lacks a portion of them. Of over 200,000 clones in the sample, around nine tenths were seen once. CDR3 length: 12 amino acids. Germline V gives CDR1 MGHRA, CDR2 YSYEKL. J gave up 6 bases and V 1 base, and 0 bases lay outside the gene matches. The approximately 120-subject validation cohort, separate from the roughly 700-subject first cohort, included the donors. The specimen sequenced was PBMCs. V and J are TRBV4-1 and TRBJ2-7; 7 nucleotides agree with TRBD2. The TCR originated in a young woman in good health and CMV-seronegative. The DNA for the CDR3 is TGCGCCAGCAGCCAAGGGGGGGGCGAGCAGTACTTC. Its protein product is CASSQGGGEQYF.